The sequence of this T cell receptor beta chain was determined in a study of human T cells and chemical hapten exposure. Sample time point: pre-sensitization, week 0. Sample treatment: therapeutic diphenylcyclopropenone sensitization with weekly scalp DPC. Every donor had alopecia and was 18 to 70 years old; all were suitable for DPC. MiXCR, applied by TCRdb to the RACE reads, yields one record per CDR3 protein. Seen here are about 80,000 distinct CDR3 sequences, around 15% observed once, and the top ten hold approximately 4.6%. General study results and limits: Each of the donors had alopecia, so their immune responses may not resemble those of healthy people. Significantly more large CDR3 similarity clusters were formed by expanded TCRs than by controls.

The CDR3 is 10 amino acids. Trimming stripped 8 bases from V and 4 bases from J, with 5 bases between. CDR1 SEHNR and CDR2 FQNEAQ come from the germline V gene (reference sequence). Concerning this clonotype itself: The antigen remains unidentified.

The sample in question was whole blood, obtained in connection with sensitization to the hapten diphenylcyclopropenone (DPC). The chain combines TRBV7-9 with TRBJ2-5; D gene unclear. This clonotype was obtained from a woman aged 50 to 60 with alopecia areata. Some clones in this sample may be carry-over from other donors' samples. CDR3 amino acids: CASGIETQYF. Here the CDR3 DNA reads TGTGCCAGCGGAATAGAGACCCAGTACTTC.